One T cell receptor beta chain is described in this entry. The antigen is not known. The record originates from a study of blood T cells in healthy people across ages. General study results and limits: Among long-lived donors, naive CD4+ cells were more numerous and diversity higher than in aged donors.

Each donor was a healthy Caucasian individual from Russia, aged about 6 to 100. The V gene's germline CDR1 is MNHEY and CDR2 SVGEGT. The CDR3 consists of 12 residues. V dropped 7 bases and J dropped 1 base, with 8 bases sitting between them. Primers used in a second PCR of about 7 to 12 cycles were a sample-barcoded 5' primer and a J-beta primer mix. Each of the cDNA molecules was tagged by a template-switch adaptor with 12 random nucleotides. One entry per CDR3 protein results from TCRdb running MiXCR on the 5' RACE reads. The sample carries about 1.4 million distinct CDR3 sequences, around 59% recorded once.

The sequence came from a man aged 18 to 29 in good health. J is TRBJ2-7 and V is TRBV6-2 or TRBV6-3, with D uncertain. Source material: blood. In DNA, the CDR3 is TGTGCCAGCAAAGACGGATCCTACGAGCAGTACTTC. Translating it yields CASKDGSYEQYF.